This T cell receptor beta chain was sequenced for a study of cytomegalovirus exposure and HLA in healthy donors. The study's findings and limits: Generally TCR sequences proved uncommon, though certain public TCRs appeared in numerous donors. The study flagged roughly 160 TCR beta chains as cytomegalovirus-associated. Later on, a genetic analysis was performed. It linked a missense variant in DCLRE1C with V- and J-gene trimming of TCR beta.

Donors consisted of healthy bone marrow donors. In regard to this clone: Its antigen is as yet unknown.

This PCR relied on a set of 60 Vbeta primers and 13 Jbeta primers. Data came from immunoSEQ multiplex PCR; TCRdb stores just in-frame clones and leaves some out. Found here are about 200,000 clones, roughly 80% of them singletons; the top ten hold 0.2% to 0.25%. The germline V gene has CDR1 MDHEN and CDR2 SYDVKM. The CDR3 has 13 residues. V trimming: 6 bases; J trimming: 6 bases; junction bases outside the gene matches: 6. J is TRBJ1-1 and V is TRBV28; TRBD1 aligns across 8 bases. The source material was PBMCs. The receptor's source is a girl between 2 and 10 years old in good health and CMV-seronegative. The DNA of the CDR3 is TGTGCCAGCAGCTTAAAACAGGGGGCTGAAGCTTTCTTT. Translating gives CASSLKQGAEAFF.